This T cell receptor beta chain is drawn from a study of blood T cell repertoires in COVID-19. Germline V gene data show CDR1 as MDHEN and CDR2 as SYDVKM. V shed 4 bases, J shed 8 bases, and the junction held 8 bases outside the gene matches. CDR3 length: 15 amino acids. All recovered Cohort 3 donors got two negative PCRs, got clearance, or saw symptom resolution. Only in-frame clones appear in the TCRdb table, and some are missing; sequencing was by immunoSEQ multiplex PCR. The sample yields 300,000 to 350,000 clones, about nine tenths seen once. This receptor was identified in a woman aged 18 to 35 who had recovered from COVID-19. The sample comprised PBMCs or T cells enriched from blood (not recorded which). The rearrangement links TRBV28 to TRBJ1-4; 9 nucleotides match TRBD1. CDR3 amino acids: CASSYLTGGQEKLFF. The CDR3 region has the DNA TGTGCCAGCAGTTACTTGACAGGGGGTCAGGAAAAACTGTTTTTT.